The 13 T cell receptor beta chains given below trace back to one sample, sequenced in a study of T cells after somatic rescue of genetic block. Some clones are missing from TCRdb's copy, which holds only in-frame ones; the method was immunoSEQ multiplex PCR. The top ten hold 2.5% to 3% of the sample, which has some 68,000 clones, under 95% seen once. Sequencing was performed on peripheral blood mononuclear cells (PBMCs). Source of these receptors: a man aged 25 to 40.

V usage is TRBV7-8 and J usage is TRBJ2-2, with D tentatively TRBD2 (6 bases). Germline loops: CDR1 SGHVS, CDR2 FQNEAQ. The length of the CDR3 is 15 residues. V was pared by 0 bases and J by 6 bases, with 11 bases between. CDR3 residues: CASSLAWGVAGELFF. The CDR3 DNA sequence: TGTGCCAGCAGCTTAGCGTGGGGGGTAGCCGGGGAGCTGTTTTTT.

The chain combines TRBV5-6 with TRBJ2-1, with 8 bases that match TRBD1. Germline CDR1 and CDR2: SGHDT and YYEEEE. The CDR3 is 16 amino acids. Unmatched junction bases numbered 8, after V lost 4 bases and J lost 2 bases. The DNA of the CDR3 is TGTGCCAGCAGCGCTGACAGGGGAGAGACCTACAATGAGCAGTTCTTC. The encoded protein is CASSADRGETYNEQFF. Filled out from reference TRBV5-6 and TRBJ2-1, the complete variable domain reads DAGVTQSPTHLIKTRGQQVTLRCSPKSGHDTVSWYQQALGQGPQFIFQYYEEEERQRGNFPDRFSGHQFPNYSSELNVNALLLGDSALYLCASSADRGETYNEQFFGPGTRLTVL.

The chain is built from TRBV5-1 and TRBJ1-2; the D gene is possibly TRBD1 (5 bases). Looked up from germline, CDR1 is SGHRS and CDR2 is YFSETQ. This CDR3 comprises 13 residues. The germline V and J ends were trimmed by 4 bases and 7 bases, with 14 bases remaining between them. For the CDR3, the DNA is TGCGCCAGCAGCCCGGACACTACTATTGGCTACACCTTC. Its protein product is CASSPDTTIGYTF.

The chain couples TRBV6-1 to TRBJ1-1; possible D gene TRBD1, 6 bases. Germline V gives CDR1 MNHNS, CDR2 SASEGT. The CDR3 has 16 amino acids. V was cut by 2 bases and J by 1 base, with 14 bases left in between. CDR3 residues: CASSEYGGRGNTEAFF. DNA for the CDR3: TGTGCCAGCAGTGAATATGGCGGCAGGGGGAACACTGAAGCTTTCTTT.

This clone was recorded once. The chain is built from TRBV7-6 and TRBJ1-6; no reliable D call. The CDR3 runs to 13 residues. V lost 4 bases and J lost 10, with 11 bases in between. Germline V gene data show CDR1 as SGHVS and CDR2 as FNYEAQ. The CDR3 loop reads CASSWGVRSPLHF. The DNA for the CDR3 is TGTGCCAGCAGCTGGGGAGTACGGTCACCCCTCCACTTT.

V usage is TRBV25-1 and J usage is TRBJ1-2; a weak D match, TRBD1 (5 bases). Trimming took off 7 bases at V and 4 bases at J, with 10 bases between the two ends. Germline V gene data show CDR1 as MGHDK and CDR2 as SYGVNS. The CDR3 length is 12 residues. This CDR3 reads CASTGGTYGYTF. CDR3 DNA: TGTGCCAGCACGGGGGGAACCTATGGCTACACCTTC.

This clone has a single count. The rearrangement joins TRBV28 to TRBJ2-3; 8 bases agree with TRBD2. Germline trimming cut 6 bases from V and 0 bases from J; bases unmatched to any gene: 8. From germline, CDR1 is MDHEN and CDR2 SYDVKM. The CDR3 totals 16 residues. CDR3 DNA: TGTGCCAGCAGCTCAGGACTAGCAGGCAGCACAGATACGCAGTATTTT. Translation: CASSSGLAGSTDTQYF.

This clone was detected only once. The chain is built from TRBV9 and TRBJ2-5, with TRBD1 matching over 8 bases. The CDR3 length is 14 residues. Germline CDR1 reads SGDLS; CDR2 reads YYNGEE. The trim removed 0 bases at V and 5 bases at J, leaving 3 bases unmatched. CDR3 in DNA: TGTGCCAGCAGCGTAGAGGACAGGGATGAGACCCAGTACTTC. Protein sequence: CASSVEDRDETQYF.

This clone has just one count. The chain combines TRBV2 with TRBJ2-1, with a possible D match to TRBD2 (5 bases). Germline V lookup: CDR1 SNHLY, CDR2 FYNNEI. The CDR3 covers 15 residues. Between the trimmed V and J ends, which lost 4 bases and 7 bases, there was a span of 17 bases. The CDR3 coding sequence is TGTGCCAGCAGTGTCAGCCTGGGAGCCGGGAATGAGCAGTTCTTC. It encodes CASSVSLGAGNEQFF. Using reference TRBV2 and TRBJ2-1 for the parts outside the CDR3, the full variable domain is EPEVTQTPSHQVTQMGQEVILRCVPISNHLYFYWYRQILGQKVEFLVSFYNNEISEKSEIFDDQFSVERPDGSNFTLKIRSTKLEDSAMYFCASSVSLGAGNEQFFGPGTRLTVL.

CDR3 sequence reads: CASSLDGGHEQYF. CDR3 DNA sequence: TGTGCCAGCAGCTTAGATGGCGGCCACGAGCAGTACTTC. The V and J genes are TRBV13 and TRBJ2-7, with D hard to call. Looked up from germline, CDR1 is PRHDT and CDR2 is FYEKMQ (reference sequence). V lost 1 base and J lost 5, with 9 bases in between. The CDR3 sequence is 13 residues long.

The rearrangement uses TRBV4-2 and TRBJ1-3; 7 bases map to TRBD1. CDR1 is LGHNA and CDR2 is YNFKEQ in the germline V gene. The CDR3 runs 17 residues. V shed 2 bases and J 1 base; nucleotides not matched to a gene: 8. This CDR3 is CASSQSTTRGSGNTIYF. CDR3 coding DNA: TGTGCCAGCAGCCAATCTACAACCAGGGGGTCTGGAAACACCATATATTTT.

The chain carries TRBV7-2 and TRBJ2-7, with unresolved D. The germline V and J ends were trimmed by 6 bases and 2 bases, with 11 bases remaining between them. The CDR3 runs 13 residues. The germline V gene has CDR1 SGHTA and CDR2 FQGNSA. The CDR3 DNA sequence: TGTGCCAGCAGTTACCAGTTGACCTACGAGCAGTACTTC. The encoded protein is CASSYQLTYEQYF.

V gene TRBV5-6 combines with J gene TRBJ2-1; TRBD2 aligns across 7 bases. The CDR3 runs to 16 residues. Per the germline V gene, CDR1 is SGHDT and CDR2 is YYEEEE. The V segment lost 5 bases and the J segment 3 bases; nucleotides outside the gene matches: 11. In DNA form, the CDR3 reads TGTGCCAGCAGATCCCTCCGGCGGGAGTACTACAATGAGCAGTTCTTC. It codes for CASRSLRREYYNEQFF.